The source of this T cell receptor (beta chain) is a study of shared clonotypes between healthy human individuals. Study at large: Donor ages ranged 18 to 49 years: a couple of women, a few men. Every donor yielded three CD4 naive, three CD4 memory, two CD8 naive and one CD8 memory plate.

The germline V gene encodes CDR1 SGHRS and CDR2 YFSETQ. Losses at the gene ends were 6 bases for V and 3 bases for J; bases not matched to a gene: 10. This CDR3 region has 16 residues. The study ran the assay at deep level. Genomic DNA belonging to each subset was distributed in equal measure over several immunoSEQ plates. The method was immunoSEQ multiplex PCR; TCRdb's version includes in-frame clones alone and lacks a portion of them. The sample contains about 770,000 clones, roughly 72% of which appear only once. The V call is TRBV5-1, the J call TRBJ2-3; 10 bases match TRBD2. The sequence derives from a woman in her 30s in good health. The sample consisted of memory CD4+ T cells sorted from blood. Stated subset: CD45RA-negative fraction. The CDR3 loop reads CASISQAGGPTDTQYF. The CDR3 DNA reads as TGCGCCAGCATAAGTCAAGCGGGAGGGCCAACAGATACGCAGTATTTT.